The following is a T cell receptor (beta chain) sequence with its context. This sample is drawn from a study of PD-1 blockade in classical Hodgkin lymphoma. Data came from immunoSEQ multiplex PCR; TCRdb stores just in-frame clones and leaves some out. The sample includes tens of thousands of clones, under 95% seen only once; the top ten take approximately 9.7%. The CDR3 extends over 14 amino acids. The germline gives CDR1 MNHEY, CDR2 SMNVEV (reference sequence). V dropped 6 bases and J dropped 5 bases, with 16 bases sitting between them. Exposure to brentuximab vedotin varied, and each patient had relapsed following autologous stem cell transplantation.

The chain recombines TRBV27 with TRBJ1-1; possibly TRBD1 for D (5 bases). The sample in question was peripheral blood mononuclear cells (PBMCs), obtained at baseline. The sequence came from a human donor with classical Hodgkin lymphoma. The CDR3 region has the DNA TGTGCCAGCAGCCCCAGGGAGACATTTACTGAAGCTTTCTTT. This translates into CASSPRETFTEAFF.